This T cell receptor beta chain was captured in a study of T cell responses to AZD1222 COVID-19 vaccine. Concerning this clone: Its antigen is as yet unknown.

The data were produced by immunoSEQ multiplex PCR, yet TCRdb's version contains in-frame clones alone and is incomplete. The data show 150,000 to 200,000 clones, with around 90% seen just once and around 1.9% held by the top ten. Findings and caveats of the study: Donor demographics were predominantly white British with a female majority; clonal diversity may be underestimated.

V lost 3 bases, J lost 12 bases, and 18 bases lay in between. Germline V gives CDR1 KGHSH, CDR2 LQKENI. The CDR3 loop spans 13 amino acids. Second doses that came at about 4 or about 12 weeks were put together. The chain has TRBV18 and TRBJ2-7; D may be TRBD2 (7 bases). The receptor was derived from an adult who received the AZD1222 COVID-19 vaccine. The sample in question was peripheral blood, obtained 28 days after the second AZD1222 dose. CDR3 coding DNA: TGTGCCAGCTCACCGGAGGGGGGGGCTCCCCCGTACTTC. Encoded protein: CASSPEGGAPPYF.